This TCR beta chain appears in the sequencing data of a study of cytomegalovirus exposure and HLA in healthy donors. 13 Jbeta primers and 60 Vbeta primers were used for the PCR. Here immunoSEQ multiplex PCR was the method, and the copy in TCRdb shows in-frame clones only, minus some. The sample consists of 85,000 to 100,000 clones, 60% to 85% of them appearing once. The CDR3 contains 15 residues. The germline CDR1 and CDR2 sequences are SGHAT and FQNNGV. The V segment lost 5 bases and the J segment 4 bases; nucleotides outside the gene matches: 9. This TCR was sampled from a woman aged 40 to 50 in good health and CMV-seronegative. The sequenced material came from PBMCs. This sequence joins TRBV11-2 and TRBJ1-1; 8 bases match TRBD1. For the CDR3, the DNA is TGTGCCAGCAGCCCCGGGGACAGGAGGGGCACTGAAGCTTTCTTT. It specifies CASSPGDRRGTEAFF.